This T cell receptor beta chain was captured in a study of blood T cell repertoires in COVID-19. Across the study: From the United States, Italy and Spain came samples of acute and convalescent COVID-19.

Trimming at V came to 9 bases and at J to 4 bases, leaving 10 bases not matched to a gene. Germline CDR1 and CDR2: SGHRS and YFSETQ. This CDR3 has 14 amino acids. TCRdb's table, derived via immunoSEQ multiplex PCR, lists solely in-frame clones and lacks some. This table has 70,000 to 85,000 clones, around 93% appearing once. Sequencing input: peripheral blood. The receptor was derived from a woman in her sixties with active COVID-19. The V gene is TRBV5-1, the J gene TRBJ2-5, with 9 bases aligning to TRBD2. The CDR3 loop reads CATYLAGSSETQYF. DNA for the CDR3: TGCGCCACCTACCTAGCGGGATCGTCAGAGACCCAGTACTTC.